The 19 T cell receptor beta chains below all came from one sample that was sequenced in a study of blood T cells in healthy people across ages. A J-beta primer mix and a sample-barcoded 5' primer were used in a second PCR of about 7 to 12 cycles. TCRdb independently ran MiXCR on the 5' RACE reads; one entry per CDR3 protein. Among about 1.4 million distinct CDR3 sequences listed, approximately 59% were seen once. Sequencing used blood. The receptors were sampled from a man aged 18 to 30 in good health.

This clonotype was found a few times. The chain has TRBV29-1 and TRBJ1-2; D unclear. Trimming cost V 4 bases and J 2 bases, with 8 bases left between them. The germline V gene encodes CDR1 SQVTM and CDR2 ANQGSEA. The CDR3 is made up of 12 amino acids. This CDR3 is CSVGAANYGYTF. In DNA, the CDR3 is TGCAGCGTTGGTGCAGCGAACTATGGCTACACCTTC.

The chain links TRBV10-3 to TRBJ2-7, with no clear D. The length of the CDR3 is 11 residues. Looked up from germline, CDR1 is ENHRY and CDR2 is SYGVKD. Trimming took 7 bases from V and 3 from J, leaving 7 bases between them. The CDR3 spells CAITANYEQYF. The CDR3 bases are TGTGCCATCACGGCCAACTACGAGCAGTACTTC.

The chain is built from TRBV20-1 and TRBJ2-1; D gene unclear. The CDR3 loop spans 14 amino acids. The germline V gene encodes CDR1 DFQATT and CDR2 SNEGSKA (reference sequence). Trimming removed 4 bases at V and 2 bases at J, with 12 bases between. The CDR3 sequence: CSAIGQAPYNEQFF. Written as DNA, the CDR3 is TGCAGTGCTATAGGGCAGGCCCCCTACAATGAGCAGTTCTTC.

This clonotype appeared a few times. The chain combines TRBV7-9 with TRBJ2-1; D uncertain. The V gene's germline CDR1 is SEHNR and CDR2 FQNEAQ (reference sequence). There are 13 residues in the CDR3. Trimming removed 1 base from V and 5 bases from J, with 6 bases in between. CDR3 sequence (DNA): TGTGCCAGCAGCTTAGAGGCAGACAATGAGCAGTTCTTC. It specifies CASSLEADNEQFF. Full variable domain (outside the CDR3, taken from reference TRBV7-9 and TRBJ2-1): DTGVSQNPRHKITKRGQNVTFRCDPISEHNRLYWYRQTLGQGPEFLTYFQNEAQLEKSRLLSDRFSAERPKGSFSTLEIQRTEQGDSAMYLCASSLEADNEQFFGPGTRLTVL.

This clonotype has only one observation. This chain's CDR3 is CASSPPSGGYTDTQYF. CDR3 DNA: TGTGCCAGCAGCCCCCCTAGCGGGGGGTACACAGATACGCAGTATTTT. This chain connects TRBV12-3 or TRBV12-4 to TRBJ2-3, with 11 nucleotides matching TRBD2. V shed 6 bases and J 2 bases; nucleotides not matched to a gene: 7. The CDR3 consists of 16 residues.

The chain carries TRBV10-3 and TRBJ2-1, with 8 bases matching TRBD1. Germline CDR1 ENHRY, CDR2 SYGVKD. The J segment lost 2 bases and the V segment lost 8 bases, leaving 14 bases of the junction unmatched. The length of the CDR3 is 17 residues. This chain's CDR3 is CAIDDRGAVGPYNEQFF. Written as DNA, the CDR3 is TGTGCCATCGATGACAGGGGAGCTGTAGGGCCCTACAATGAGCAGTTCTTC.

The genes are TRBV20-1 and TRBJ1-4, with TRBD1 matching over 8 bases. Germline V gene lookup returns CDR1 DFQATT and CDR2 SNEGSKA (reference sequence). The CDR3 runs to 13 residues. The trim removed 4 bases at V and 6 bases at J, leaving 4 bases unmatched. DNA of the CDR3: TGCAGTGCTAACACAGGGGGGGATGAAAAACTGTTTTTT. This sequence encodes CSANTGGDEKLFF.

For this clonotype: One base away lies a much larger clone, so this may be a sequencing read error. This chain links TRBV6-4 with TRBJ2-3; D is unresolved. Per the germline V gene, CDR1 is MRHNA and CDR2 is SNTAGT. The V end lost 2 bases, the J end lost 4 bases, and 13 bases lay between the germline ends. The CDR3 is 15 amino acids. The CDR3 region has the DNA TGTGCCAGCAGTGACGCGAGAGGAGAGCCAGATACGCAGTATTTT. Translated, it gives CASSDARGEPDTQYF.

This clonotype came up a few times. This rearrangement joins TRBV3-1 to TRBJ2-5, with a tentative D call TRBD2 (6 bases). There are 16 residues in the CDR3. Per the germline V gene, CDR1 is LGHDT and CDR2 is YNNKEL (reference sequence). The V end lost 0 bases, the J end lost 2 bases, and 13 bases lay between the germline ends. Here the CDR3 DNA reads TGTGCCAGCAGCCAAGATAGCTTGACTAGTCAAGAGACCCAGTACTTC. As protein: CASSQDSLTSQETQYF.

On this clonotype itself: An end of the junction does not agree with germline; a read error may underlie this. This sequence joins TRBV12-3 or TRBV12-4 and TRBJ1-2; D unclear. The CDR3 loop spans 13 amino acids. CDR3: CASSLVPRYDYTF. The CDR3 nucleotides read TGTGCCAGCAGTTTAGTCCCCCGCTATGACTACACCTTC.

The chain joins TRBV6-1 to TRBJ2-2; D assignment may be TRBD1 or TRBD2 (6 bases each). The CDR3 is 14 amino acids. The germline V gene encodes CDR1 MNHNS and CDR2 SASEGT. Deletions cut 8 bases from V and 1 base from J, with 11 bases between. CDR3 DNA sequence: TGTGCCAGCGAGGGGGGAGGGAACACCGGGGAGCTGTTTTTT. Protein sequence: CASEGGGNTGELFF.

This chain uses TRBV29-1 with TRBJ1-2, with TRBD1 as a possible D gene (6 bases). This CDR3 is 13 amino acids long. V shed 3 bases and J shed 4 bases, with 12 bases lying between them. From germline, CDR1 is SQVTM and CDR2 ANQGSEA. CDR3 DNA sequence: TGCAGCGTTGACCGTGACAGGAGCTATGGCTACACCTTC. Its protein is CSVDRDRSYGYTF. The entire variable domain, with the rest obtained from reference TRBV29-1 and TRBJ1-2, is as follows: SAVISQKPSRDICQRGTSLTIQCQVDSQVTMMFWYRQQPGQSLTLIATANQGSEATYESGFVIDKFPISRPNLTFSTLTVSNMSPEDSSIYLCSVDRDRSYGYTFGSGTRLTVV.

This clonotype turned up a few times. The chain carries TRBV6-5 and TRBJ1-1; D uncertain. This CDR3 region has 12 residues. V lost 0 bases to trimming and J lost 12 bases, with 11 bases between them. Germline CDR1 MNHEY, CDR2 SVGAGI. The CDR3 is CASSYSGMSPFF. The CDR3 DNA reads TGTGCCAGCAGTTACTCGGGGATGTCCCCTTTCTTT.

The J gene is TRBJ2-7, the V gene TRBV7-2; TRBD2 agrees at 10 bases. The CDR3 is 15 amino acids. After removal of 5 bases from V and 1 base from J, the junction contained 5 bases not matched to a gene. CDR1 is SGHTA, CDR2 FQGNSA, per germline. Here the CDR3 DNA reads TGTGCCAGCAGCACGCAAGCGGGAGGGTCCTACGAGCAGTACTTC. Translated, it gives CASSTQAGGSYEQYF.

This chain joins TRBV11-2 and TRBJ2-3, with 15 bases aligning to TRBD2. The CDR3 runs to 18 residues. J lost 3 bases, V lost 4 bases, and 8 bases had no gene match. Germline values: CDR1 SGHAT, CDR2 FQNNGV. This CDR3 is CASSSGLAGGIGTDTQYF. The CDR3, as DNA: TGTGCCAGCAGCTCGGGACTAGCGGGGGGCATCGGTACAGATACGCAGTATTTT.

Concerning this clonotype: Relative to the germline gene, one junction end is altered; a read error may explain this. The V and J genes are TRBV7-8 and TRBJ2-7; 8 bases are shared with TRBD2. The DNA end is a closer match to TRBJ2-5, so the J assignment may be wrong. Germline V gene sequence: CDR1 SGHVS, CDR2 FQNEAQ. The CDR3 has 14 residues. For the CDR3, the DNA is TGTGCCAGCAGCGTAGCGGGAACGGAAGAGACCCAGTACTTC. Translation: CASSVAGTEETQYF.

A word on this clonotype: Sequence at one end of the junction differs from germline and may be a read error. The chain combines TRBV6-5 with TRBJ2-1, with D perhaps TRBD1 (6 bases). The CDR3 runs to 13 residues. In germline, CDR1 is MNHEY, CDR2 SVGAGI. The CDR3 DNA sequence: TGTGTCAGCAGTTATGGGGGCTCCCTGGAGCAGTTCTTC. Translating it yields CVSSYGGSLEQFF.

V usage is TRBV25-1 and J usage is TRBJ2-2; no clear D. The CDR3 is 12 residues long. Per germline, CDR1 MGHDK and CDR2 SYGVNS. V shed 6 bases and J shed 3 bases, with 5 bases lying between them. CDR3 DNA: TGTGCCAGCAGGGATTACACCGGGGAGCTGTTTTTT. Its protein product is CASRDYTGELFF.

The rearrangement joins TRBV9 to TRBJ1-6, with D uncertain. The CDR3 totals 16 residues. Germline V lookup: CDR1 SGDLS, CDR2 YYNGEE. V lost 0 bases to trimming and J lost 7 bases, with 14 bases between them. CDR3 region: CASSVATMGSNSPLHF. The CDR3 coding sequence is TGTGCCAGCAGCGTAGCTACAATGGGGTCCAATTCACCCCTCCACTTT.